Sequencing of this TCR beta chain was carried out in a study of T cell repertoires in cytomegalovirus infection. This clonotype was counted only a few times. What it binds is unknown. Using its own MiXCR run on the reads, TCRdb lists one record per CDR3 protein. Among 300,000 to 400,000 distinct CDR3 sequences listed, 25% to 30% were seen once. The CDR3 runs to 15 residues. The junction had 2 bases not matched to a gene; V was cut back by 3 bases and J by 3 bases. CDR1 is SGHTA, CDR2 FQGNSA, per germline. The source material was cultured PBMCs, sampled from culture after CMV antigen stimulation. The chain has TRBV7-2 and TRBJ2-7, with TRBD2 matching over 13 bases. The sequence came from a human donor in good health (CMV status not recorded). Some clones in this sample may be carry-over from other donors' samples. CDR3 DNA sequence: TGTGCCAGCAGCTTCGGACTAGCGGGAGTCTACGAGCAGTACTTC. It encodes CASSFGLAGVYEQYF. Full variable domain (missing parts from reference TRBV7-2 and TRBJ2-7): GAGVSQSPSNKVTEKGKDVELRCDPISGHTALYWYRQSLGQGLEFLIYFQGNSAPDKSGLPSDRFSAERTGGSVSTLTIQRTQQEDSAVYLCASSFGLAGVYEQYFGPGTRLTVT.